This T cell receptor beta chain was obtained from a study of T cell responses to AZD1222 COVID-19 vaccine. Study-level background: Doses given second, at about 4 or about 12 weeks, were pooled. Study-level findings and limits: Repertoire samples came only from after the peak T cell response. The span of vaccine-associated CD4 TCRs extended across spike, with dominance at 160-218 and 743-854. Donors were largely white British and mainly female; clonal diversity was possibly underestimated.

Profiling relied on immunoSEQ multiplex PCR, and the TCRdb table lists in-frame clones only, not all of them. The repertoire holds about 100,000 clones, with approximately 87% as singletons. Germline V lookup: CDR1 LNHNV, CDR2 YYDKDF (reference sequence). The V gene lost 0 bases and the J gene lost 4 bases, with 13 bases spanning the gap. This CDR3 has 16 residues. Note on this clone: What it recognizes is unknown.

The clonotype originates from an adult in good health. The specimen was peripheral blood, collected on day 0 of AZD1222 vaccination. The chain uses TRBV15 and TRBJ2-1; the D gene is possibly TRBD2 (6 bases). The CDR3 here is CATSRDLGGGYNEQFF. CDR3 nucleotide sequence: TGTGCCACCAGCAGAGATCTGGGGGGAGGTTACAATGAGCAGTTCTTC.